This T cell receptor beta chain derives from a study of T cells after yellow fever vaccination. Whole-study context: Preparation of fractions with low cell numbers was performed using SMART-Seq v4 Ultra Low Input.

Looked up from germline, CDR1 is LNHNV and CDR2 is YYDKDF (reference sequence). V was trimmed by 5 bases and J by 6 bases, leaving 22 bases between them. This CDR3 has 17 residues. TCRdb reprocessed the 5' RACE reads with MiXCR, giving one entry per CDR3 protein. The sample lists nearly 550,000 distinct CDR3 sequences, 15% to 20% occurring once. This clonotype was seen a few times. Its antigen is unidentified. Study-wide points: Only a small proportion of the clonotypes turned up in both the CD4 and the CD8 compartments, likely arising from convergent recombination. At around 96% for CD4 and 70% to 90% for CD8, most primary-vaccination clones showed up again after the booster.

V usage is TRBV15 and J usage is TRBJ2-2; maybe TRBD2 (7 bases). The starting material was PBMCs, obtained 15 days after the yellow fever booster vaccination. This receptor was identified in a man younger than 40 who received the YFV17D yellow fever vaccine. The chain's CDR3 is CATSGWNREGTAGELFF. The CDR3 DNA reads TGTGCCACCAGCGGATGGAACAGGGAGGGCACGGCCGGGGAGCTGTTTTTT. Full variable domain (remainder filled in from reference TRBV15 and TRBJ2-2): DAMVIQNPRYQVTQFGKPVTLSCSQTLNHNVMYWYQQKSSQAPKLLFHYYDKDFNNEADTPDNFQSRRPNTSFCFLDIRSPGLGDTAMYLCATSGWNREGTAGELFFGEGSRLTVL.